This TCR beta chain was found in a study of blood T cell repertoires in COVID-19 (dated by TCRdb to about 2020). Regarding the study in general: Collaborator samples came from the United States, Italy and Spain and covered acute and convalescent phases of COVID-19. The material from the prospective study consisted of cDNA or gDNA derived from T cells, B-cell-depleted T cells, or PBMCs. Subjects who had been exposed to COVID-19, were actively infected with it, or had recovered from it provided the deeply sampled blood TCRbeta repertoires that made up the dataset. The repertoires were made available in a free public database intended to serve as a resource for research on the immune response to SARS-CoV-2. The samples were drawn from two sources: the first 160 participants of the ongoing ImmuneRACE study, and 1,254 subjects contributed by 6 global collaborators. The sample metadata nearly always contained a de-identified subject ID, COVID-19 status, age in years and sex. HLA class I and class II types, where available, came from metadata supplied by the sample provider rather than from assay-based typing.

What the research found in general, with its limitations: The amount of clinical and demographic metadata varied by source and participant and was provided uncurated.

The immunoSEQ Assay, a bias-controlled multiplex PCR, was used to amplify TCRbeta CDR3 regions from genomic DNA. In the original analysis: Nucleated cell counts per sample were estimated from amplification of reference gene primers within the assay. To quantify the absolute abundance of each unique TCRbeta CDR3 rearrangement, sequence reads were collapsed and filtered. Productive Simpson clonality was computed per sample as the square root of Simpson's diversity index over productive rearrangements. The source is immuneACCESS, and TCRdb retained only in-frame sequences with V and J called. Part of the clones is not carried over; for the studies checked, unresolved V genes explain less than half of this, and the remainder is unexplained. The DNA gave D and trimming, while V, J and clone size come from that table. The table for this sample lists roughly 260,000 clones; 83% of them were counted only once. Of the sample, less than 4% is held by the ten largest clones.

In the prospective study, participants were 18 to 89 years old, resided in about two dozen geographic areas of the United States, and were enrolled through a virtual design. In the prospective study, participants were assigned to cohorts based on the clinical history participants reported in a screening survey and a study questionnaire. Exposed participants had been in contact, within 2 weeks of entering the study, with a person who had a PCR-confirmed or clinician-diagnosed case of COVID-19. Mobile phlebotomists in the prospective study collected whole blood, serum and a nasopharyngeal or oropharyngeal swab from every participant. Over a 2-month period, participants in the prospective study had the option of providing additional blood draws and questionnaires. Prospective study blood samples were shipped either frozen or at room temperature before DNA extraction. Via the germline V gene, CDR1 is SGHRS and CDR2 YFSETQ. The CDR3, from cysteine to phenylalanine, totals 14 residues. The CDR3 DNA has 42 bases and is translated from base 1. V lost 4 bases and J lost 6 bases, and the count of bases not matched to a germline gene is 7.

A word on this clone: The clone's antigen remains unknown. Per-nucleotide qualities are absent, and no much larger clonotype sits a single base away.

This receptor chain uses TRBV5-1 and TRBJ2-3, with 8 bases aligning to TRBD2. This clonotype was obtained from a middle-aged woman who had been exposed to COVID-19. Sequencing was carried out using PBMCs or T cells enriched from blood (not recorded which). In nucleotides, the sequence is TGCGCCAGCAGCCAAAATAGCGGGGAGGATACGCAGTATTTT. Translated, it gives CASSQNSGEDTQYF.